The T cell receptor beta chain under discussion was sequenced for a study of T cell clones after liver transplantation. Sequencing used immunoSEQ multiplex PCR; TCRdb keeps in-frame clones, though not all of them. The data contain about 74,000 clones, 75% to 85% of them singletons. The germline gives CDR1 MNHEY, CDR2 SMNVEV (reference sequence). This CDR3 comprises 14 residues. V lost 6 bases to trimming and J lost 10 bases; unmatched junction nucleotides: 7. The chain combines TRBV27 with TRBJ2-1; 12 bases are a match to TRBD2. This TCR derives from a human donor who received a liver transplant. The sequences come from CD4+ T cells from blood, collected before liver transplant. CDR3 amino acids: CASRGLAGGVEQFF. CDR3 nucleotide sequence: TGTGCCAGCAGAGGCCTAGCGGGAGGGGTAGAGCAGTTCTTC.